These T cell receptor beta chains were read from a single sample in a study of breast tumors, draining lymph nodes, adjacent tissues. Via MiXCR, TCRdb re-called the multiplex PCR reads, giving one row per CDR3 protein. This repertoire shows some 140,000 distinct CDR3 sequences, more than 20% found once; its top ten account for more than 2.5%. What was sequenced was axillary lymph node tissue. Every receptor here comes from a female donor with breast cancer. Some clones in this sample may be carry-over from other donors' samples. Both conserved end residues are part of each CDR3. A D gene is named only where the DNA matches it firmly. Where a row states a size, it is once, few, many or the class of an expanded clone; other rows omit it.

size,V,J,D,CDR3,DNA
.,TRBV29-1,TRBJ1-4,.,CSVDTGEELFF,TGCAGCGTAGATACAGGTGAAGAACTGTTTTTT
many,TRBV29-1,TRBJ2-1,TRBD2,CSVERLAGGQEQFF,TGCAGCGTTGAAAGGCTAGCGGGAGGGCAGGAGCAGTTCTTC
.,TRBV20-1,TRBJ2-2,.,CSAIPGHNTGELFF,TGCAGTGCTATACCGGGACATAACACCGGGGAGCTGTTTTTT
few,TRBV4-1,TRBJ2-4,.,CASSPSPTKNIQYF,TGCGCCAGCAGCCCCAGTCCAACCAAAAACATTCAGTACTTC
many,TRBV20-1,TRBJ2-5,.,CSASETQETQYF,TGCAGTGCTAGCGAGACCCAAGAGACCCAGTACTTC
.,TRBV18,TRBJ2-3,.,CASSQGAATDTRYF,TGTGCCAGCTCACAGGGAGCGGCCACAGATACGCGGTATTTT
once,TRBV20-1,TRBJ1-4,.,CSARDLLAVFNEKLSF,TGCAGTGCTAGAGATCTGTTGGCGGTATTCAATGAGAAACTGTCTTTT
.,TRBV28,TRBJ2-5,.,CASSLGRWGPEETQYF,TGTGCCAGCAGTTTAGGCAGGTGGGGCCCTGAAGAGACCCAGTACTTC
.,TRBV9,TRBJ2-7,.,CASSSVGGEQYF,TGTGCCAGCAGCAGTGTTGGGGGCGAGCAGTACTTC
many,TRBV9,TRBJ2-7,TRBD2,CASSPGLASYEQYF,TGTGCCAGCAGCCCGGGACTAGCTTCCTACGAGCAGTACTTC
many,TRBV4-1,TRBJ2-7,TRBD2,CASSQVTSGGYEQYF,TGCGCCAGCAGCCAAGTTACCAGCGGGGGCTACGAGCAGTACTTC
many,TRBV28,TRBJ2-7,TRBD1,CASSDGQGAEYEQYF,TGTGCCAGCAGTGACGGACAGGGGGCAGAGTACGAGCAGTACTTC
many,TRBV20-1,TRBJ2-3,TRBD2,CSAKSASGTDTQYF,TGCAGTGCTAAGAGTGCTAGCGGGACAGATACGCAGTATTTT
many,TRBV5-1,TRBJ1-4,.,CASSLEGFREKLFF,TGCGCCAGCAGCTTGGAGGGCTTTCGGGAAAAACTGTTTTTT
many,TRBV6-6,TRBJ2-7,TRBD2,CASSYAGGGYEQYF,TGTGCCAGCAGTTATGCGGGAGGGGGCTACGAGCAGTACTTC
.,TRBV28,TRBJ1-6,.,CASRANRLNNSPLHF,TGTGCCAGCAGGGCTAACCGGTTAAATAATTCACCCCTCCACTTT
many,TRBV10-3,TRBJ2-6,.,CAISEYGSSGANVLTF,TGTGCCATCAGTGAGTACGGTAGCTCTGGGGCCAACGTCCTGACTTTC
many,TRBV29-1,TRBJ2-5,.,CSVTHGILQETQYF,TGCAGCGTTACCCACGGGATCCTACAAGAGACCCAGTACTTC
many,TRBV29-1,TRBJ2-5,.,CSVYRGQETQYF,TGCAGCGTCTATCGAGGGCAAGAGACCCAGTACTTC
many,TRBV7-8,TRBJ1-2,.,CASSPLGWRGYTF,TGTGCCAGCAGCCCCCTGGGGTGGAGAGGCTACACCTTC
many,TRBV20-1,TRBJ1-4,.,CSARNGEKLFF,TGCAGTGCCCGAAATGGAGAAAAACTGTTTTTT
many,TRBV20-1,TRBJ2-7,TRBD2,CSAPFGAGVYEQYF,TGCAGTGCTCCGTTCGGAGCGGGAGTATACGAGCAGTACTTC
many,TRBV19,TRBJ1-4,.,CASSTSTGPNEKLFF,TGTGCCAGTAGTACAAGTACGGGACCTAATGAAAAACTGTTTTTT
many,TRBV6-4,TRBJ2-7,.,CASRETSSIVYEQYF,TGTGCCAGCAGGGAAACTAGTTCTATTGTCTACGAGCAGTACTTC
many,TRBV5-4,TRBJ2-1,.,CASSLSDNEQFF,TGTGCCAGCAGCTTGTCCGACAATGAGCAGTTCTTC
many,TRBV28,TRBJ2-1,.,CASSLETARQFF,TGTGCCAGCAGTTTAGAGACAGCAAGGCAGTTCTTC
many,TRBV7-9,TRBJ2-1,TRBD2,CASSESGIYNEQFF,TGTGCCAGCAGCGAAAGCGGGATATACAATGAGCAGTTCTTC
many,TRBV24-1,TRBJ2-5,TRBD1,CATSDFRSDRGREETQYF,TGTGCCACCAGTGATTTTAGGTCGGACAGGGGGCGCGAAGAGACCCAGTACTTC
many,TRBV7-2,TRBJ2-5,.,CASSLRTESQETQYF,TGTGCCAGCAGCTTAAGGACAGAGAGCCAAGAGACCCAGTACTTC
many,TRBV25-1,TRBJ2-2,TRBD2,CASSDPLTSGTTGELFF,TGTGCCAGCAGTGACCCTTTAACTAGCGGGACCACCGGGGAGCTGTTTTTT
many,TRBV27,TRBJ2-3,.,CASSSRTRSADTQYF,TGTGCCAGCAGTTCCCGAACTAGAAGCGCAGATACGCAGTATTTT
many,TRBV19,TRBJ2-3,.,CASSPQGRGGTDTQYF,TGTGCCAGTAGTCCGCAGGGGAGAGGAGGCACAGATACGCAGTATTTT
many,TRBV11-2,TRBJ1-2,.,CASSLDGVTNGYTF,TGTGCCAGCAGCTTAGACGGGGTTACGAATGGCTACACCTTC
many,TRBV20-1,TRBJ1-4,TRBD1,CSARGSTGATNEKLFF,TGCAGTGCTAGAGGGTCGACAGGGGCAACTAATGAAAAACTGTTTTTT
many,TRBV7-9,TRBJ2-7,.,CASSQGGYEQYF,TGTGCCAGCAGCCAAGGCGGCTACGAGCAGTACTTC
many,TRBV15,TRBJ2-7,.,CATGGPWGEQYF,TGTGCCACCGGGGGTCCTTGGGGGGAGCAGTACTTC
.,TRBV7-2,TRBJ2-1,.,CASTLYRTSLNIQFF,TGTGCCAGCACCTTATACAGGACGTCTCTAAACATTCAGTTCTTC
.,TRBV28,TRBJ2-3,.,CASSPLGGIDTQYF,TGTGCCAGCAGTCCTCTTGGCGGGATCGATACGCAGTATTTT
many,TRBV28,TRBJ2-3,TRBD2,CASTPSGWADTQYF,TGTGCCAGCACCCCTAGCGGGTGGGCAGATACGCAGTATTTT
.,TRBV28,TRBJ2-5,.,CASSPPAKTQYF,TGTGCCAGCAGCCCCCCTGCGAAGACCCAGTACTTC
many,TRBV20-1,TRBJ2-1,TRBD2,CSAKRVAGGPNEQFF,TGCAGTGCTAAAAGAGTAGCGGGAGGGCCAAATGAGCAGTTCTTC
many,TRBV20-1,TRBJ2-3,TRBD2,CSASSLAGSPSTDTQYF,TGCAGTGCTAGTTCGTTAGCGGGGTCACCTAGCACAGATACGCAGTATTTT
many,TRBV14,TRBJ2-3,TRBD2,CASSQDPPGLAISDTQYF,TGTGCCAGCAGCCAAGATCCGCCGGGACTAGCGATCTCAGATACGCAGTATTTT
many,TRBV7-2,TRBJ2-1,TRBD2,CASSLGQPGGRFF,TGTGCCAGCAGCTTAGGTCAGCCGGGGGGGCGGTTCTTC
many,TRBV30,TRBJ1-6,.,CAWSKGAQNSPLHF,TGTGCCTGGAGTAAAGGGGCGCAGAATTCACCCCTCCACTTT
.,TRBV18,TRBJ2-5,.,CASSPNEETQYF,TGTGCCAGCTCACCCAATGAAGAGACCCAGTACTTC
many,TRBV29-1,TRBJ2-1,TRBD2,CSVGLASNEQFF,TGCAGCGTTGGACTAGCGTCCAATGAGCAGTTCTTC
few,TRBV28,TRBJ2-7,TRBD1,CASSLFPTGYYEQYF,TGTGCCAGCAGTTTATTTCCGACAGGGTACTACGAGCAGTACTTC
few,TRBV5-4,TRBJ2-1,.,CASANWERSYNEQFF,TGTGCCAGCGCTAATTGGGAGCGGTCCTACAATGAGCAGTTCTTC
many,TRBV24-1,TRBJ1-2,.,CATSDSALGHYGYTF,TGTGCCACCAGTGATTCCGCGTTAGGGCACTATGGCTACACCTTC
many,TRBV12-3/TRBV12-4,TRBJ2-5,.,CASSSGGGSGTQYF,TGTGCCAGCAGCTCAGGGGGGGGGTCGGGGACCCAGTACTTC
few,TRBV6-2/TRBV6-3,TRBJ2-2,.,CASKDQSAVGELFF,TGTGCCAGCAAAGATCAGAGCGCGGTTGGGGAGCTGTTTTTT
many,TRBV20-1,TRBJ2-3,TRBD1,CSAREQGFGDTQYF,TGCAGTGCTAGAGAACAGGGGTTCGGAGATACGCAGTATTTT